This is a list of T cell receptor beta chains from one sample in a study of metastatic and nonmetastatic thyroid tumors. TCRdb re-clonotyped the PCR reads through MiXCR. The sample shows 21,000 or so clones, around 19% of them seen only once. Sequencing was carried out using blood. These receptor sequences come from a male donor with papillary thyroid cancer or a benign thyroid nodule (not recorded which). Some clones in this sample may be carry-over from other donors' samples. CDR3s include the opening cysteine and the closing phenylalanine or tryptophan. The D gene is left open where the match is weak. Not all rows give a size; the values are once, few, many and, for expanded clones, a class.

V,J,size,D,CDR3,DNA
TRBV5-1,TRBJ1-5,many,NA,CASSFGVGGNQPQHF,TGCGCCAGCAGCTTCGGGGTTGGTGGCAATCAGCCCCAGCATTTT
TRBV6-1,TRBJ2-7,NA,NA,CASSERDPRGPEQYF,TGTGCCAGCAGTGAACGGGATCCTAGAGGCCCCGAGCAGTACTTC
TRBV7-2,TRBJ2-7,many,NA,CASSLGLGGGTSYEQYF,TGTGCCAGCAGCTTAGGGTTGGGGGGTGGAACCTCCTACGAGCAGTACTTC
TRBV6-1,TRBJ1-6,medium-sized,TRBD1,CASNPGQGDSPLHF,TGTGCCAGCAATCCGGGACAGGGAGATTCACCCCTCCACTTT
TRBV7-2,TRBJ2-5,many,NA,CASSLGIQETQYF,TGTGCCAGCAGCTTAGGGATTCAAGAGACCCAGTACTTC
TRBV5-1,TRBJ1-5,many,NA,CASSLVGAPNQPQHF,TGCGCCAGCAGCTTGGTGGGGGCCCCCAATCAGCCCCAGCATTTT
TRBV12-3/TRBV12-4,TRBJ2-1,many,NA,CASSLRFGTSRGEQFF,TGTGCCAGCAGTTTAAGGTTCGGTACTAGTCGAGGTGAGCAGTTCTTC
TRBV2,TRBJ1-1,NA,NA,CASRDGTPLPNTEAFF,TGTGCCAGCAGGGATGGGACACCACTGCCGAACACTGAAGCTTTCTTT
TRBV20-1,TRBJ2-2,NA,TRBD2,CSAPSGSTGELFF,TGCAGTGCCCCAAGCGGGAGTACCGGGGAGCTGTTTTTT
TRBV30,TRBJ2-7,medium-sized,NA,CASNERTPYEQYF,TGTGCCTCGAATGAACGGACCCCCTACGAGCAGTACTTC
TRBV4-1,TRBJ1-2,many,NA,CASSREGYGYTF,TGCGCCAGCAGCAGGGAAGGTTATGGCTACACCTTC
TRBV2,TRBJ1-3,few,TRBD1,CASTPDRGSGNTIYF,TGTGCCAGCACGCCCGACAGGGGCTCTGGAAACACCATATATTTT
TRBV28,TRBJ2-7,many,NA,CASRAWGPLSYEQYF,TGTGCCAGCAGAGCGTGGGGGCCCCTTTCCTACGAGCAGTACTTC
TRBV13,TRBJ2-7,many,TRBD1,CASSSRQGADEQYF,TGTGCCAGCAGCTCCCGACAGGGGGCCGACGAGCAGTACTTC
TRBV11-3,TRBJ1-1,many,NA,CASRGTENTEAFF,TGTGCCAGCAGAGGGACGGAGAACACTGAAGCTTTCTTT
TRBV4-1,TRBJ1-1,many,TRBD1,CASSYRTGGHTEAFF,TGCGCCAGCAGCTACCGGACAGGGGGTCACACTGAAGCTTTCTTT
TRBV30,TRBJ1-6,medium-sized,NA,CAWSAEVQSPLHF,TGTGCCTGGAGTGCGGAAGTTCAGTCACCCCTCCACTTT
TRBV12-5,TRBJ2-3,many,NA,CASGLGVSGLKADTQYF,TGTGCTAGTGGTTTGGGCGTTAGCGGCCTAAAGGCAGATACGCAGTATTTT
TRBV18,TRBJ2-1,many,TRBD1,CASSPMTGGNEQFF,TGTGCCAGCTCACCCATGACAGGGGGAAATGAGCAGTTCTTC
TRBV20-1,TRBJ1-4,NA,NA,CSAKTGGGATNEKLFF,TGCAGTGCTAAAACAGGAGGGGGTGCAACTAATGAAAAACTGTTTTTT
TRBV9,TRBJ1-1,NA,NA,CASSFQGGQNTEAFF,TGTGCCAGCAGCTTTCAAGGGGGACAGAACACTGAAGCTTTCTTT
TRBV27,TRBJ2-5,many,TRBD1,CASSQMPGQGSGETQYF,TGTGCCAGCAGTCAGATGCCGGGACAGGGGTCTGGGGAGACCCAGTACTTC
TRBV5-1,TRBJ2-5,many,NA,CASSSQETQYF,TGCGCCAGCAGCTCACAAGAGACCCAGTACTTC
TRBV12-3/TRBV12-4,TRBJ2-7,medium-sized,NA,CASSLAAYEQYF,TGTGCCAGCAGTTTAGCAGCGTACGAGCAGTACTTC
TRBV7-2,TRBJ2-3,many,TRBD1,CASSFRTGWDTQYF,TGTGCCAGCAGCTTTAGGACAGGGTGGGATACGCAGTATTTT
TRBV30,TRBJ2-2,NA,NA,CAWSVLPGRLTGELFF,TGTGCCTGGAGTGTACTGCCAGGGAGGCTCACCGGGGAGCTGTTTTTT
TRBV12-3/TRBV12-4,TRBJ2-1,few,TRBD1,CASSYRGLDEQFF,TGTGCCAGCAGTTACAGGGGGCTCGATGAGCAGTTCTTC
TRBV9,TRBJ1-3,many,TRBD1,CASSVGTGGGGNTIYF,TGTGCCAGCAGCGTAGGTACAGGGGGCGGTGGAAACACCATATATTTT
TRBV7-9,TRBJ2-7,NA,NA,CASSLGASSPGEQYF,TGTGCCAGCAGCTTAGGGGCTTCGTCTCCAGGGGAGCAGTACTTC
TRBV6-1,TRBJ1-6,medium-sized,NA,CASSASHKGSPLHF,TGTGCCAGCAGTGCTTCTCATAAGGGGTCACCCCTCCACTTT
TRBV4-1,TRBJ1-1,NA,NA,CASSQIEMNTEAFF,TGCGCCAGCAGCCAGATAGAAATGAACACTGAAGCTTTCTTT